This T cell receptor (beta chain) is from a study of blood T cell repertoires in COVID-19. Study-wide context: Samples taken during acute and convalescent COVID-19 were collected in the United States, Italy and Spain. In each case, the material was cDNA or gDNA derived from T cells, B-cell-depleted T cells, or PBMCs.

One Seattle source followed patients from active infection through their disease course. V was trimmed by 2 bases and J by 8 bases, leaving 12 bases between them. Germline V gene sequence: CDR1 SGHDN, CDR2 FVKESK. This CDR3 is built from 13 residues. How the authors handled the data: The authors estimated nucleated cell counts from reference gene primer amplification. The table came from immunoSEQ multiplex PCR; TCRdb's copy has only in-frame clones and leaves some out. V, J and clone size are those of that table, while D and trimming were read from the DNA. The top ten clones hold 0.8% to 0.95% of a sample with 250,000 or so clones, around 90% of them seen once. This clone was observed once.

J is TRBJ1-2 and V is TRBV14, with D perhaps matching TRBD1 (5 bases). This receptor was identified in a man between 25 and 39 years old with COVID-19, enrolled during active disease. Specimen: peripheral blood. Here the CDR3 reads CASSQRAGHGYTF. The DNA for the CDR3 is TGTGCCAGCAGCCAAAGGGCAGGGCACGGCTACACCTTC.